The 26 T cell receptor beta chains below all came from one sample that was sequenced in a study of T cell responses to AZD1222 COVID-19 vaccine. TCRdb's copy holds only in-frame clones and misses some; the assay was immunoSEQ multiplex PCR. Of tens of thousands of clones detected, 80% to 90% appear once; the ten largest clones hold more than 8.5%. This material consisted of peripheral blood, taken on day 0 of AZD1222 vaccination. The receptors were sampled from an adult in good health.

This chain links TRBV15 with TRBJ2-7; TRBD2 aligns across 7 bases. This CDR3 is built from 15 residues. V shed 2 bases and J 6 bases; nucleotides not matched to a gene: 10. The germline gives CDR1 LNHNV, CDR2 YYDKDF (reference sequence). CDR3 region: CATSRLTGTGGEQYF. The CDR3 region has the DNA TGTGCCACCAGCAGACTTACGGGCACGGGGGGCGAGCAGTACTTC.

The chain employs TRBV11-2 and TRBJ1-1; the D is unclear. This CDR3 contains 11 residues. Germline CDR1 is SGHAT and CDR2 is FQNNGV. Trimming took off 5 bases at V and 7 bases at J, with 8 bases between the two ends. The CDR3 DNA is TGTGCCAGCAGCGACAACGTTGAAGCTTTCTTT. Protein sequence: CASSDNVEAFF.

The V call is TRBV15, the J call TRBJ1-2, with D possibly TRBD1 on 5 matching bases. Germline CDR1 and CDR2: LNHNV and YYDKDF (reference sequence). V lost 9 bases, J lost 0 bases, and 14 bases lay in between. This CDR3 has 14 residues. The chain's CDR3 is CATPRGGSNYGYTF. In DNA, the CDR3 is TGTGCCACACCTCGTGGGGGATCTAACTATGGCTACACCTTC.

The rearrangement uses TRBV12-3 or TRBV12-4 and TRBJ1-2; no reliable D call. The V and J ends lost 3 bases and 4 bases respectively, with 9 bases between them. The CDR3 runs to 13 residues. The CDR3 protein is CASSFWGGYGYTF. The DNA for the CDR3 is TGTGCCAGCAGTTTTTGGGGAGGCTATGGCTACACCTTC.

The chain recombines TRBV7-2 with TRBJ2-3, with 11 bases aligning to TRBD2. Trimming removed 2 bases from V and 2 bases from J; junction bases left unmatched: 6. The germline V gene has CDR1 SGHTA and CDR2 FQGNSA. The CDR3 is made up of 17 amino acids. The CDR3: CASSLYPTSGVTDTQYF. DNA for the CDR3: TGTGCCAGCAGCTTATACCCGACTAGCGGGGTCACAGATACGCAGTATTTT.

The rearrangement links TRBV29-1 to TRBJ1-2, with unresolved D. The length of the CDR3 is 12 residues. V shed 4 bases and J shed 9 bases, with 15 bases lying between them. Germline V lookup: CDR1 SQVTM, CDR2 ANQGSEA. CDR3 DNA: TGCAGCGTTGGGGCAGGCCGCGGTAGCTACACCTTC. Encoded protein: CSVGAGRGSYTF. Together with reference TRBV29-1 and TRBJ1-2, the CDR3 gives the full variable domain: SAVISQKPSRDICQRGTSLTIQCQVDSQVTMMFWYRQQPGQSLTLIATANQGSEATYESGFVIDKFPISRPNLTFSTLTVSNMSPEDSSIYLCSVGAGRGSYTFGSGTRLTVV.

The chain is built from TRBV2 and TRBJ1-1; D is ambiguous. This CDR3 is built from 11 residues. Trimming shortened V by 10 bases and J by 11 bases, and 17 bases separated the two germline ends. Germline values: CDR1 SNHLY, CDR2 FYNNEI. This chain's CDR3 is CATSLGRAAFF. The CDR3 nucleotides are TGTGCCACAAGCTTAGGTCGGGCCGCTTTCTTT. Using reference TRBV2 and TRBJ1-1 for the parts outside the CDR3, the full variable domain is EPEVTQTPSHQVTQMGQEVILRCVPISNHLYFYWYRQILGQKVEFLVSFYNNEISEKSEIFDDQFSVERPDGSNFTLKIRSTKLEDSAMYFCATSLGRAAFFGQGTRLTVV.

The CDR3 DNA is TGTGCCACCAGTGACGGAACTAGCGGGGATCCCACAGATACGCAGTATTTT. Amino acid sequence: CATSDGTSGDPTDTQYF. The chain is built from TRBV24-1 and TRBJ2-3, with 10 bases identical to TRBD2. V lost 4 bases, J lost 2 bases, and 8 bases stayed unmatched. This CDR3 contains 17 residues. Germline CDR1 reads KGHDR; CDR2 reads SFDVKD.

The rearrangement uses TRBV6-5 and TRBJ1-3, with D perhaps matching TRBD1 (5 bases). This CDR3 is built from 14 residues. Germline CDR1 and CDR2: MNHEY and SVGAGI. Trimming took 4 bases from V and 4 from J, leaving 11 bases between them. In DNA, the CDR3 is TGTGCCAGCAGTTCGGGGGTGGAGGGAAACACCATATATTTT. As protein: CASSSGVEGNTIYF.

The chain has TRBV1 and TRBJ2-3; whether TRBD2, the table's D call, matches the DNA was not checked. TRBV1 counts as a pseudogene. This CDR3 is 18 amino acids long. The CDR3 nucleotides read TGCACCAGCAGCAAGTCAGCGGGAGGTCGTGCTAGCACAGATACGCAGTATTTT. Translation: CTSSKSAGGRASTDTQYF.

This clone was detected only once. The chain has TRBV28 and TRBJ2-6; D is unclear. This CDR3 is 14 amino acids long. V lost 3 bases, J lost 2 bases, and 5 bases lay in between. Germline CDR1 reads MDHEN; CDR2 reads SYDVKM. The CDR3, as DNA: TGTGCCAGCAGTTTTGTGCCTGGGGCCAACGTCCTGACTTTC. Protein: CASSFVPGANVLTF.

J is TRBJ2-7 and V is TRBV5-1; TRBD1 agrees at 11 bases. CDR1 and CDR2 (germline): SGHRS, YFSETQ. V gave up 0 bases and J gave up 5 bases; unmatched junction bases: 16. The CDR3 totals 19 residues. CDR3 nucleotide sequence: TGCGCCAGCAGCTTGGAGGGTACCGGCTTGGACAGGGGGCTCGACGAGCAGTACTTC. It yields the protein CASSLEGTGLDRGLDEQYF.

J is TRBJ2-1 and V is TRBV6-5; D is tentatively TRBD1 or TRBD2 (5 bases each). V dropped 6 bases and J dropped 6 bases, with 9 bases sitting between them. Looked up from germline, CDR1 is MNHEY and CDR2 is SVGAGI. The CDR3 is 12 amino acids. The CDR3 reads CASRGPSNEQFF. The DNA for the CDR3 is TGTGCCAGCAGGGGACCTAGCAATGAGCAGTTCTTC.

This clone was counted a single time. The chain recombines TRBV10-1 with TRBJ2-3; possibly TRBD1 for D (6 bases). The CDR3 loop spans 14 amino acids. V was clipped by 0 bases and J by 7 bases, with 11 bases between them. In germline, CDR1 is WNHNN, CDR2 SYGVQD (reference sequence). As DNA, the CDR3 is TGCGCCAGCAGTGAGTCAGGACAGCTAAATACGCAGTATTTT. Protein: CASSESGQLNTQYF.

The J gene is TRBJ1-2, the V gene TRBV28, with D perhaps matching TRBD1 (5 bases). The V gene's germline CDR1 is MDHEN and CDR2 SYDVKM. Trimming left V 9 bases short and J 1 base short, with 6 bases between. The CDR3 spans 11 residues. For the CDR3, the DNA is TGTGCCAGTCAGGGTAACTATGGCTACACCTTC. This encodes CASQGNYGYTF.

This CDR3 is CASSQVVSGGQHNEQFF. Here the CDR3 DNA reads TGTGCCAGCAGCCAAGTTGTTAGCGGGGGGCAACACAATGAGCAGTTCTTC. The chain uses TRBV3-1 (or the pseudogene TRBV3-2) and TRBJ2-1; 10 nucleotides align to TRBD2. V was pared by 1 base and J by 5 bases, with 8 bases of the junction left unmatched. CDR1 and CDR2 from the germline V gene are LGHDT and YNNKEL (reference sequence). This CDR3 comprises 17 residues.

V and J are TRBV28 and TRBJ1-3, with D perhaps TRBD1 (6 bases). Trimming pared 3 bases from V and 7 bases from J, leaving 34 bases between. The CDR3 sequence is 21 residues long. From germline, CDR1 is MDHEN and CDR2 SYDVKM. The CDR3 DNA reads as TGTGCCAGCAGTTTTAATAAAAGACAGGATATTTCGGGGATGGAAAGGAACACCATATATTTT. Translating gives CASSFNKRQDISGMERNTIYF.

The V call is TRBV30, the J call TRBJ1-5; 8 bases map to TRBD1. There are 14 residues in the CDR3. V was clipped by 3 bases and J by 7 bases; unmatched bases: 8. Germline lookup yields CDR1 GTSNPN and CDR2 SVGIG (reference sequence). The CDR3: CAWSHGQGGQPQHF. The CDR3, as DNA: TGTGCCTGGAGCCACGGACAGGGAGGGCAGCCCCAGCATTTT. Based on the CDR3 plus reference TRBV30 and TRBJ1-5, the full variable domain is SQTIHQWPATLVQPVGSPLSLECTVEGTSNPNLYWYRQAAGRGLQLLFYSVGIGQISSEVPQNLSASRPQDRQFILSSKKLLLSDSGFYLCAWSHGQGGQPQHFGDGTRLSIL.

This clone showed up just once. The chain couples TRBV19 to TRBJ1-1; no firm D call. Between the trimmed V and J ends, which lost 6 bases and 0 bases, there was a span of 14 bases. The germline V gene has CDR1 LNHDA and CDR2 SQIVND (reference sequence). There are 15 residues in the CDR3. The CDR3 region has the DNA TGTGCCAGTAGGATCGACCCGGGCGTGAACACTGAAGCTTTCTTT. Encoded protein: CASRIDPGVNTEAFF.

Here the CDR3 DNA reads TGCGCCAGCAGCGACACAGGGTATGGCTACACCTTC. Its translation is CASSDTGYGYTF. The chain is built from TRBV10-2 and TRBJ1-2; a possible D gene is TRBD1 (6 bases). With 6 bases removed from V and 5 bases from J, the gap between germline ends came to 10 bases. CDR3 length: 12 amino acids. Germline CDR1 reads WSHSY; CDR2 reads SAAADI.

The chain is built from TRBV5-5 and TRBJ2-1, with unresolved D. The CDR3 runs to 13 residues. The germline V and J ends were trimmed by 2 bases and 6 bases, with 9 bases remaining between them. Germline-derived CDR1 and CDR2 are SGHKS and YYEKEE (reference sequence). The CDR3 nucleotides are TGTGCCAGCAGCTTTGGGATTTCCAATGAGCAGTTCTTC. The encoded protein is CASSFGISNEQFF.

V is TRBV5-4 and J is TRBJ2-1, with 15 bases identical to TRBD2. Germline V gives CDR1 SGHNT, CDR2 YYREEE (reference sequence). The CDR3 contains 17 residues. V lost 4 bases to trimming and J lost 4 bases; unmatched junction nucleotides: 6. The CDR3 DNA sequence: TGTGCCAGCAGCCGGGGGACTAGCGGGGGGCCATACAATGAGCAGTTCTTC. This translates into CASSRGTSGGPYNEQFF.

This chain uses TRBV29-1 with TRBJ1-1, with D possibly matching TRBD1 (5 bases). This CDR3 spans 13 amino acids. Germline CDR1 and CDR2: SQVTM and ANQGSEA. The V end was cut by 6 bases, the J end by 2 bases, with 13 bases between. The CDR3 reads CSVGRDFNTEAFF. CDR3 nucleotides: TGCAGCGTCGGTAGGGACTTTAACACTGAAGCTTTCTTT. The whole variable domain, remainder taken from reference TRBV29-1 and TRBJ1-1, is SAVISQKPSRDICQRGTSLTIQCQVDSQVTMMFWYRQQPGQSLTLIATANQGSEATYESGFVIDKFPISRPNLTFSTLTVSNMSPEDSSIYLCSVGRDFNTEAFFGQGTRLTVV.

J is TRBJ1-1 and V is TRBV5-1; D is ambiguous. V dropped 1 base and J dropped 0 bases, with 1 base sitting between them. This CDR3 comprises 12 residues. CDR1 and CDR2 from the germline V gene are SGHRS and YFSETQ. The CDR3 DNA is TGCGCCAGCAGCTTGCTGAACACTGAAGCTTTCTTT. It yields the protein CASSLLNTEAFF.

The chain has TRBV7-2 and TRBJ1-3; D is undetermined. V shed 1 base and J shed 4 bases, with 11 bases lying between them. From germline, CDR1 is SGHTA and CDR2 FQGNSA. The CDR3 loop spans 15 amino acids. CDR3 DNA: TGTGCCAGCAGCTTAGATGCAGCCTCGGGAAACACCATATATTTT. Its protein is CASSLDAASGNTIYF.

CDR3 protein: CASSFRDRAAEAFF. The CDR3 coding sequence is TGTGCCAGCAGCTTCCGGGACAGGGCTGCTGAAGCTTTCTTT. V is TRBV7-2 and J is TRBJ1-1; TRBD1 agrees at 9 bases. The trim removed 3 bases at V and 6 bases at J, leaving 5 bases unmatched. The CDR3 length is 14 residues. The V gene's germline CDR1 is SGHTA and CDR2 FQGNSA.